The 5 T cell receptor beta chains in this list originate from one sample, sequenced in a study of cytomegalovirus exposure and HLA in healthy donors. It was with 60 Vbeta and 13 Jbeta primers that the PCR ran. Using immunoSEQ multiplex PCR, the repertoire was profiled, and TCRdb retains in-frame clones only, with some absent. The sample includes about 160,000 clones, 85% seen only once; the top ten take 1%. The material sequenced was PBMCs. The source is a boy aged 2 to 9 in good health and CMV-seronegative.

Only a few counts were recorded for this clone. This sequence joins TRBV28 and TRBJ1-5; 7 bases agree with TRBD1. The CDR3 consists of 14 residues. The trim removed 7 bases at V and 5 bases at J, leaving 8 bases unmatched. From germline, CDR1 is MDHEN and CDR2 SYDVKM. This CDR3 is CASKETGNDQPQHF. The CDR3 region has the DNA TGTGCCAGCAAGGAGACAGGGAACGATCAGCCCCAGCATTTT.

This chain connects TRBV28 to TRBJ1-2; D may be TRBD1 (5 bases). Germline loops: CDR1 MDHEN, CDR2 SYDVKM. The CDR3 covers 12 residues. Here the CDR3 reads CACRDVGYGYTF. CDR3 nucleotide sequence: TGTGCTTGCAGGGATGTCGGCTATGGCTACACCTTC.

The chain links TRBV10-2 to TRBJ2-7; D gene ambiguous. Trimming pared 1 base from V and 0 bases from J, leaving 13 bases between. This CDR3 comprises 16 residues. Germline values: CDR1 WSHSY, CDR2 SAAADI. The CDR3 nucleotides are TGCGCCAGCAGTGAGTTCGGTACGGTGCCCTCCTACGAGCAGTACTTC. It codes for CASSEFGTVPSYEQYF.

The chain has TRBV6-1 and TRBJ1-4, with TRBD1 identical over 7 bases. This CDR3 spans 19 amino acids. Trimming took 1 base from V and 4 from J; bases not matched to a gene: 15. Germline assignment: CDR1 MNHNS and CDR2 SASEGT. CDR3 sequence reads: CASSEVFLGTGAFNEKLFF. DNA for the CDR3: TGTGCCAGCAGTGAAGTGTTTTTAGGAACAGGGGCTTTTAATGAAAAACTGTTTTTT.

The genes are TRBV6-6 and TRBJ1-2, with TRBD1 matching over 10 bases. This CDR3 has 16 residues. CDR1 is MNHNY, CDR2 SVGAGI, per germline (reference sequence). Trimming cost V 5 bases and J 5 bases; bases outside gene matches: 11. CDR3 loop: CASSGGQGLHGYGYTF. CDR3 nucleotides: TGTGCCAGCAGTGGGGGACAGGGGCTTCATGGATATGGCTACACCTTC.